The clone carrying this T cell receptor beta chain appeared many times. The target antigen is unknown. These data come from a study of T cells in Graves' hyperthyroidism and ophthalmopathy. CDR1 is GTSNPN and CDR2 is SVGIG in the germline V gene (reference sequence). This CDR3 spans 16 amino acids. V was clipped by 3 bases and J by 5 bases, with 23 bases between them. Findings and caveats of the study: Blood samples included most of the expanded thyroid clonotypes exceeding 0.001.

Amplified TCR beta CDR3 regions came from RNA transcripts. TCR CDR3 underwent first-round RT-PCR with the HTBI primer set. Each CDR3 protein gets one entry after TCRdb re-called the multiplex PCR reads with MiXCR. The sample has about 380,000 distinct CDR3 sequences; about 14% are singletons. Using more than 7.5 ml of fresh peripheral blood, PBMCs were prepared. What was sequenced was blood. The receptor's source is a woman in her 30s with Graves' ophthalmopathy. The chain recombines TRBV30 with TRBJ2-7; D gene ambiguous. The CDR3 reads CAWSDNSRLYEDEQYF. The CDR3 nucleotides are TGTGCCTGGAGCGACAACTCGCGGCTCTACGAGGACGAGCAGTACTTC.